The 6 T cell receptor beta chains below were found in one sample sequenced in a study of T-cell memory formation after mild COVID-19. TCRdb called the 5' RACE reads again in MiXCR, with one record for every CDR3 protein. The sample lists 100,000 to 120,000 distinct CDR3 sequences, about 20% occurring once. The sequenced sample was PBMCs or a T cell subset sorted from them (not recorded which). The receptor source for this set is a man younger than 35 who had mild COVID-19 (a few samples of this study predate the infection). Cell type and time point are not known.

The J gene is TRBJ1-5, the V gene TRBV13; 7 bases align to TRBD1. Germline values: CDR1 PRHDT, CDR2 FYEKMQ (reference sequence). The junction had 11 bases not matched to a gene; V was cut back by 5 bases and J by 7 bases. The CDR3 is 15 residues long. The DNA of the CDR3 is TGTGCCAGCAGCCGACAGGGTTTCGGGGAACAGCCCCAGCATTTT. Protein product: CASSRQGFGEQPQHF.

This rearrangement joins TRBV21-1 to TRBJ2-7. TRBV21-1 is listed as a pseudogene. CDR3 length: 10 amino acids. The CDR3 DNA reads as TGTGCCAGCAGGGGAAACGAGCAGTACGTC. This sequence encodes CASRGNEQYV.

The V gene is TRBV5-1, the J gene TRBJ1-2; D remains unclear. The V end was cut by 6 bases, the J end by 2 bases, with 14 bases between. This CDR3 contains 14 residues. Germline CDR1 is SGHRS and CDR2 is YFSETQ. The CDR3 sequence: CASITPRGNYGYTF. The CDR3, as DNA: TGCGCCAGCATAACGCCCCGAGGGAACTATGGCTACACCTTC.

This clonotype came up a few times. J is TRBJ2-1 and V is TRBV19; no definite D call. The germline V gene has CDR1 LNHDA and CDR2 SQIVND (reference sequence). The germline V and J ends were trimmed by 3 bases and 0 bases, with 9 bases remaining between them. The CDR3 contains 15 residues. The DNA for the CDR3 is TGTGCCAGTAGTATGGTTCCGAGCTCCTACAATGAGCAGTTCTTC. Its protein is CASSMVPSSYNEQFF.

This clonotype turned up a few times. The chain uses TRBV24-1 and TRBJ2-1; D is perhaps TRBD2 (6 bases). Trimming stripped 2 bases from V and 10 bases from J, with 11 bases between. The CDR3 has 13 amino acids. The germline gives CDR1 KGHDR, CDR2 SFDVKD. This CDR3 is CATSDWAGREQFF. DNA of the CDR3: TGTGCCACCAGTGATTGGGCCGGGAGAGAGCAGTTCTTC.

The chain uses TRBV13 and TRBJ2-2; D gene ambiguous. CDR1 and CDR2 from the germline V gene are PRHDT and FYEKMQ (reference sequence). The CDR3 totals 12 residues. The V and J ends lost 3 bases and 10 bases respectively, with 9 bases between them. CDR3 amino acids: CASSFPASELFF. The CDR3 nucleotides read TGTGCCAGCAGCTTTCCAGCATCGGAGCTGTTTTTT. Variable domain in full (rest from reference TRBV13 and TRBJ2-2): AAGVIQSPRHLIKEKRETATLKCYPIPRHDTVYWYQQGPGQDPQFLISFYEKMQSDKGSIPDRFSAQQFSDYHSELNMSSLELGDSALYFCASSFPASELFFGEGSRLTVL.